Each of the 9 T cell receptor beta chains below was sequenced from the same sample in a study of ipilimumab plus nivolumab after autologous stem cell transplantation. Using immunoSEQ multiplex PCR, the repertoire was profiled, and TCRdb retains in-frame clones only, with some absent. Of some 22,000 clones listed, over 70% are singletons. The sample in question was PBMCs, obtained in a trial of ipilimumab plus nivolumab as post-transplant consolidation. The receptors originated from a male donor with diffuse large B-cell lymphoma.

The CDR3, as DNA: TGTGCCAGCTCACCGGCGAGGAGGGTCACAGATACGCAGTATTTT. This sequence encodes CASSPARRVTDTQYF. The chain couples TRBV18 to TRBJ2-3; a weak D match, TRBD2 (6 bases). Trimming pared 3 bases from V and 2 bases from J, leaving 12 bases between. CDR1 and CDR2 (germline): KGHSH, LQKENI. The CDR3 runs 15 residues.

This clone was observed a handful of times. The CDR3 bases are TGTGCCATCAGTAATTCCGGGACAGGGGAAGAGACCCAGTACTTC. It codes for CAISNSGTGEETQYF. The chain carries TRBV10-3 and TRBJ2-5, with TRBD1 identical over 10 bases. The CDR3 spans 15 residues. CDR1 ENHRY and CDR2 SYGVKD come from the germline V gene. V lost 5 bases to trimming and J lost 3 bases; unmatched junction nucleotides: 6.

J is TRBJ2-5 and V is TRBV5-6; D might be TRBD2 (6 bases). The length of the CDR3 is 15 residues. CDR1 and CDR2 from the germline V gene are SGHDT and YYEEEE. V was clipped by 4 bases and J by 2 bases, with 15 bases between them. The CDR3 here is CASSPGVLLQETQYF. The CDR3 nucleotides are TGTGCCAGCAGCCCGGGGGTGCTTTTACAAGAGACCCAGTACTTC.

This CDR3 is CASSFSLTQGGQETQYF. CDR3 nucleotides: TGCGCCAGCAGCTTCAGCCTGACCCAGGGGGGACAAGAGACCCAGTACTTC. The J gene is TRBJ2-5, the V gene TRBV5-1; TRBD1 is a possible D gene (7 bases). Germline loops: CDR1 SGHRS, CDR2 YFSETQ. The CDR3 length is 17 residues. V was shortened by 2 bases and J by 2 bases, with 19 bases between the two germline ends.

CDR3 sequence (DNA): TGTGCCAGCAGCCCAGGAACAGTGAGCACAGATACGCAGTATTTT. Protein sequence: CASSPGTVSTDTQYF. The chain carries TRBV9 and TRBJ2-3; D gene ambiguous. The CDR3 runs 15 residues. Trimming cost V 4 bases and J 0 bases, with 12 bases left between them. Germline assignment: CDR1 SGDLS and CDR2 YYNGEE.

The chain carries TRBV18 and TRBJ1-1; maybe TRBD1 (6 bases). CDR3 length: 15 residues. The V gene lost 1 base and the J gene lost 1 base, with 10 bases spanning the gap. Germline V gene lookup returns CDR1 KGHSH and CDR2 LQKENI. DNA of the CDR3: TGTGCCAGCTCACCACGTCGGGACACGAACACTGAAGCTTTCTTT. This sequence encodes CASSPRRDTNTEAFF.

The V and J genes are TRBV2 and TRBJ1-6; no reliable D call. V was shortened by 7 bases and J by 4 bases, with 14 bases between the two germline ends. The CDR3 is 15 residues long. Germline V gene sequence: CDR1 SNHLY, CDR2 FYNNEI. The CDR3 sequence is CASTSSEGYNSPLHF. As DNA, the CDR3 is TGTGCCAGCACCTCCTCGGAGGGATATAATTCACCCCTCCACTTT.

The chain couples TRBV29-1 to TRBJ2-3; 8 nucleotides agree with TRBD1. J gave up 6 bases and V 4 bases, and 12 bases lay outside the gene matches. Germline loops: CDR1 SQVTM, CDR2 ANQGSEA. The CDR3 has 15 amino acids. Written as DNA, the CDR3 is TGCAGCGTTGTCCTGGCAGGGGGCGCATGGGATACGCAGTATTTT. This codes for CSVVLAGGAWDTQYF.

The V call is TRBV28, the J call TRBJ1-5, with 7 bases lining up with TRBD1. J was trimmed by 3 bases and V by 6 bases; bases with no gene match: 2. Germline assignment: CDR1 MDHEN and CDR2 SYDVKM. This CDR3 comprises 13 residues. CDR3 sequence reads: CASRGTVNQPQHF. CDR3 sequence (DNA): TGTGCCAGCAGAGGGACAGTCAATCAGCCCCAGCATTTT.